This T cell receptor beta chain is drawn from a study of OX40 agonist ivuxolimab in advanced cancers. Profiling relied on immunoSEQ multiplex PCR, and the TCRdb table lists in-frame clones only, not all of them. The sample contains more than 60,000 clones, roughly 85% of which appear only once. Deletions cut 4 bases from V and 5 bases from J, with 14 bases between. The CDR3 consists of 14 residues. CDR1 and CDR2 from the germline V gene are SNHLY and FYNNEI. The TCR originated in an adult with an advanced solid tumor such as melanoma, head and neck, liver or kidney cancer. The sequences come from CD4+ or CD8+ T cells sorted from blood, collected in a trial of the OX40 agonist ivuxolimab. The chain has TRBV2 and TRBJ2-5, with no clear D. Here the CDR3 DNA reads TGTGCCAGCAGTGTAAGGGCTTCGGAGGAGACCCAGTACTTC. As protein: CASSVRASEETQYF.